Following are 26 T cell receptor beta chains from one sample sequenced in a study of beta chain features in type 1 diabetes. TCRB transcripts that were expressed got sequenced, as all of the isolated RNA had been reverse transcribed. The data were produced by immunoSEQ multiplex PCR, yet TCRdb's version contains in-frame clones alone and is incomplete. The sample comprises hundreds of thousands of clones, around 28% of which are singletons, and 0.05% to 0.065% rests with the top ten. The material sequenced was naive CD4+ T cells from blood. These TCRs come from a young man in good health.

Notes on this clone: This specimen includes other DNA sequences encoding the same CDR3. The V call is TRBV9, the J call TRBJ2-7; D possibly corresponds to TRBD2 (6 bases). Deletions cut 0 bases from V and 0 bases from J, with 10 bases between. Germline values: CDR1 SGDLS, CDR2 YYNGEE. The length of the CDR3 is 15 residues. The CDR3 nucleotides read TGTGCCAGCAGCGTAGGCGCGGGAAGCTCCTACGAGCAGTACTTC. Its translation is CASSVGAGSSYEQYF.

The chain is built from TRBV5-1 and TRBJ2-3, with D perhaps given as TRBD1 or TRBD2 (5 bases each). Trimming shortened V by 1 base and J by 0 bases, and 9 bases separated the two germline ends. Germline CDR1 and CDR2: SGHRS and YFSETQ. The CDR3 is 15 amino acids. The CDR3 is CASSLRGASTDTQYF. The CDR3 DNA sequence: TGCGCCAGCAGCTTGAGAGGGGCTAGCACAGATACGCAGTATTTT.

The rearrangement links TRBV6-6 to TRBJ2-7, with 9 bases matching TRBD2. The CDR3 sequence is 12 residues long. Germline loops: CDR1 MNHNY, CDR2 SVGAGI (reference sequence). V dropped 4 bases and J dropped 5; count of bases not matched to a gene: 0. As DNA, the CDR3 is TGTGCCAGCAGTTCTAGCGGGAACGAGCAGTACTTC. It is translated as CASSSSGNEQYF.

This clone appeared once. CDR3 protein: CASSSSGRTTDTQYF. The CDR3 DNA reads as TGTGCCAGCAGCTCTAGCGGGAGAACCACAGATACGCAGTATTTT. The J gene is TRBJ2-3, the V gene TRBV13, with TRBD2 identical over 10 bases. This CDR3 region has 15 residues. Germline assignment: CDR1 PRHDT and CDR2 FYEKMQ (reference sequence). V lost 4 bases, J lost 2 bases, and 3 bases stayed unmatched.

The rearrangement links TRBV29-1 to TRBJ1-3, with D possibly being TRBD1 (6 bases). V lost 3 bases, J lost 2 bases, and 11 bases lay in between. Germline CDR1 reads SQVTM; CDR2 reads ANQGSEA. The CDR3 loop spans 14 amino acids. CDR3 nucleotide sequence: TGCAGCGTTGAGCAGGGGCGAACTGGAAACACCATATATTTT. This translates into CSVEQGRTGNTIYF. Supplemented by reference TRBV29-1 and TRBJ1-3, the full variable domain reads SAVISQKPSRDICQRGTSLTIQCQVDSQVTMMFWYRQQPGQSLTLIATANQGSEATYESGFVIDKFPISRPNLTFSTLTVSNMSPEDSSIYLCSVEQGRTGNTIYFGEGSWLTVV.

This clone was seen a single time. CDR3 in DNA: TGTGCCAGTAACCCCACCCTAAACCATGAGCAGTTCTTC. Encoded protein: CASNPTLNHEQFF. The chain combines TRBV7-2 with TRBJ2-1; D ambiguous. The germline V gene has CDR1 SGHTA and CDR2 FQGNSA. V lost 9 bases and J 8 bases, leaving 17 bases between the germline ends. This CDR3 spans 13 amino acids.

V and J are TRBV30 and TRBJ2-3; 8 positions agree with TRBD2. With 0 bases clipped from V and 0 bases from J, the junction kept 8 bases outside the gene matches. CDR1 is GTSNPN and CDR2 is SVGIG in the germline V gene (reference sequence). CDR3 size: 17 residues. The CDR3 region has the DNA TGTGCCTGGAGTGTAAAAGGGCCTAGCGGGAGCACAGATACGCAGTATTTT. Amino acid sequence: CAWSVKGPSGSTDTQYF.

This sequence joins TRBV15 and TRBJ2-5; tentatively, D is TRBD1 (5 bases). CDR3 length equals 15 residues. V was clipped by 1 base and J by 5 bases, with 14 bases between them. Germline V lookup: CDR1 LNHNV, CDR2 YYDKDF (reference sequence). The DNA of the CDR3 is TGTGCCACCAGCAGAGCAAAGGGCAGGGTGGAGACCCAGTACTTC. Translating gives CATSRAKGRVETQYF. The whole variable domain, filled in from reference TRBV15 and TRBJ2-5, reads DAMVIQNPRYQVTQFGKPVTLSCSQTLNHNVMYWYQQKSSQAPKLLFHYYDKDFNNEADTPDNFQSRRPNTSFCFLDIRSPGLGDTAMYLCATSRAKGRVETQYFGPGTRLLVL.

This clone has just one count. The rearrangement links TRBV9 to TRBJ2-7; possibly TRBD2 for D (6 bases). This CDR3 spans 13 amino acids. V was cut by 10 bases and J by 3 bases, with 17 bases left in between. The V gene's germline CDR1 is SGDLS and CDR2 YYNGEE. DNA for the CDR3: TGTGCCGACTGGGAGGCTCAATGCTACGAGCAGTACTTC. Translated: CADWEAQCYEQYF.

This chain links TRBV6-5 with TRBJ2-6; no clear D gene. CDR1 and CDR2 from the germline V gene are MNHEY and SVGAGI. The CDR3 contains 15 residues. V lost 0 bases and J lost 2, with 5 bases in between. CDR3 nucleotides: TGTGCCAGCAGTTACTCCCAGGCTGGGGCCAACGTCCTGACTTTC. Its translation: CASSYSQAGANVLTF.

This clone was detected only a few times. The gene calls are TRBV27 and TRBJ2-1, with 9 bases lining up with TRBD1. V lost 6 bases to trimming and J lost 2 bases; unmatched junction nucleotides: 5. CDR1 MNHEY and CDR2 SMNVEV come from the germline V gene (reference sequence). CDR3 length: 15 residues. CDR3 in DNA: TGTGCCAGCAGCCTACAGGGGGCGGCCTACAATGAGCAGTTCTTC. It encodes CASSLQGAAYNEQFF.

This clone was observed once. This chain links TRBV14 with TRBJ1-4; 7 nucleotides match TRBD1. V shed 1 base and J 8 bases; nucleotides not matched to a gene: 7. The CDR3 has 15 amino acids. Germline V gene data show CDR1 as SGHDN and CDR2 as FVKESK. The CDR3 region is CASSQGGRGDEKLFF. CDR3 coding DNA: TGTGCCAGCAGCCAAGGTGGCAGGGGGGACGAAAAACTGTTTTTT.

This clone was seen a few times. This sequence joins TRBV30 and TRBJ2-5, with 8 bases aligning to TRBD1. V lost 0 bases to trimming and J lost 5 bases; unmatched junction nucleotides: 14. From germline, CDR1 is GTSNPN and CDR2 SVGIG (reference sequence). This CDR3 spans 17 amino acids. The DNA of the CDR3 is TGTGCCTGGAGTGTACCCCCTGGCAGGGGGCGTAGTGAGACCCAGTACTTC. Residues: CAWSVPPGRGRSETQYF.

CDR3 coding DNA: TGTGCCAGCAGCGTAGGAGTAGGAGAAAAACTGTTTTTT. Protein product: CASSVGVGEKLFF. The rearrangement links TRBV9 to TRBJ1-4; the D is unclear. The CDR3 is 13 amino acids. With 0 bases removed from V and 8 bases from J, the gap between germline ends came to 8 bases. CDR1 and CDR2 from the germline V gene are SGDLS and YYNGEE.

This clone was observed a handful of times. The CDR3 nucleotides are TGTGCCAGCAGCTCCGAACAGGGGTACGAGCAGTACTTC. Protein: CASSSEQGYEQYF. This rearrangement joins TRBV7-2 to TRBJ2-7, with 7 bases identical to TRBD1. Unmatched junction bases numbered 4, after V lost 4 bases and J lost 4 bases. Germline-derived CDR1 and CDR2 are SGHTA and FQGNSA. There are 13 residues in the CDR3. The complete variable domain, with remaining parts taken from reference TRBV7-2 and TRBJ2-7, reads GAGVSQSPSNKVTEKGKDVELRCDPISGHTALYWYRQSLGQGLEFLIYFQGNSAPDKSGLPSDRFSAERTGGSVSTLTIQRTQQEDSAVYLCASSSEQGYEQYFGPGTRLTVT.

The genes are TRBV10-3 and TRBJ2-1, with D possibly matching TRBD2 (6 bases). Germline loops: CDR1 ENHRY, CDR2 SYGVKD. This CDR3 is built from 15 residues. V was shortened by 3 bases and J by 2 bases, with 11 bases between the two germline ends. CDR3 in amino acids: CAISDWASAYNEQFF. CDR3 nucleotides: TGTGCCATCAGTGACTGGGCTAGCGCCTACAATGAGCAGTTCTTC.

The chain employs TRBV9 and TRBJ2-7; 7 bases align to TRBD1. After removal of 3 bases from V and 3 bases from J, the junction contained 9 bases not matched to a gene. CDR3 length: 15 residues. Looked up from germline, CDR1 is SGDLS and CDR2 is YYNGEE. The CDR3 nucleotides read TGTGCCAGCAGCGGACAGGGAAGCGTATTCTACGAGCAGTACTTC. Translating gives CASSGQGSVFYEQYF.

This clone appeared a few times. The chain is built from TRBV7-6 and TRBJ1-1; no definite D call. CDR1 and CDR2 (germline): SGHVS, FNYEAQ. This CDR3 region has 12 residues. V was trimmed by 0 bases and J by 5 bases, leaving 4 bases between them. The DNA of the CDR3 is TGTGCCAGCAGCTTAGCAGGGACTGAAGCTTTCTTT. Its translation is CASSLAGTEAFF.

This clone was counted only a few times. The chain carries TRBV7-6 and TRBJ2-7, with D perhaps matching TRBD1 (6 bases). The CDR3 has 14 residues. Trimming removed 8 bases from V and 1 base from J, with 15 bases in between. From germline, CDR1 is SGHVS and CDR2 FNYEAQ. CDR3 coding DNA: TGTGCCAGCGGGCCAAGGGGGAGTTCCTACGAGCAGTACTTC. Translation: CASGPRGSSYEQYF.

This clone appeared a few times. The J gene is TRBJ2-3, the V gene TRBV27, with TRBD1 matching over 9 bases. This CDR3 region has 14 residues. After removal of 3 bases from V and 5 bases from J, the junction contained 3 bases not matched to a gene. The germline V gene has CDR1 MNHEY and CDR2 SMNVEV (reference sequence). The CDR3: CASSFRDREDTQYF. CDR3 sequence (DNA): TGTGCCAGCAGTTTTCGGGACAGGGAAGATACGCAGTATTTT.

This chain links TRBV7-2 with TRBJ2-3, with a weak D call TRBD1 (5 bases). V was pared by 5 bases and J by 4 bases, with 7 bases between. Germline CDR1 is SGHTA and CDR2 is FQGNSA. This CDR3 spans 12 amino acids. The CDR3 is CASSRTPDTQYF. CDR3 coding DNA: TGTGCCAGCAGCAGGACACCAGATACGCAGTATTTT.

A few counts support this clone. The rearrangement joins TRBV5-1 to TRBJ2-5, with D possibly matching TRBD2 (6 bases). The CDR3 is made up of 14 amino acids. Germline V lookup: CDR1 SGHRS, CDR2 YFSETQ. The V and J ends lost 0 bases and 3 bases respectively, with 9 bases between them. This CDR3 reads CASSLASGEETQYF. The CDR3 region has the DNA TGCGCCAGCAGCTTGGCCTCGGGAGAAGAGACCCAGTACTTC.

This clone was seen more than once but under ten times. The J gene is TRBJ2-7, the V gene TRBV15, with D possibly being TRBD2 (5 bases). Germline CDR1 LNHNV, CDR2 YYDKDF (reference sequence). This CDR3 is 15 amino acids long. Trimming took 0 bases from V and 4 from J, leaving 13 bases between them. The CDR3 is CATSRDLRERYEQYF. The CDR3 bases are TGTGCCACCAGCAGAGATCTGAGGGAGAGATACGAGCAGTACTTC.

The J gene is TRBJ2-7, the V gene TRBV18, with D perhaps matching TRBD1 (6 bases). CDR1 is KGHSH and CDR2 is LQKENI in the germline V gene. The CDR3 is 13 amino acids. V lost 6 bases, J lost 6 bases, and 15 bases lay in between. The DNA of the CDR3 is TGTGCCAGCTCCCCCGACAGGACGAGCGAGCAGTACTTC. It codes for CASSPDRTSEQYF.

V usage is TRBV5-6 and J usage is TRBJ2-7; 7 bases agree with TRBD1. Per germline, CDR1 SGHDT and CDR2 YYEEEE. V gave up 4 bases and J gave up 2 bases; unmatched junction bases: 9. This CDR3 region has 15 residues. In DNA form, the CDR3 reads TGTGCCAGCAGCGTGGGGGCCGACAGGGCCTACGAGCAGTACTTC. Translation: CASSVGADRAYEQYF.

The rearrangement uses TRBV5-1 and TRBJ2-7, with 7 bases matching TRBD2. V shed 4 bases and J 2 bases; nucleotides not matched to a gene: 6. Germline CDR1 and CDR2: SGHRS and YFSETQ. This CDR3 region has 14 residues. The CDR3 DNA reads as TGCGCCAGCAGCACAGGACTAGTCACCTACGAGCAGTACTTC. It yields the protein CASSTGLVTYEQYF.